This T cell receptor (beta chain) appears in the sequencing data of a study of PD-L1 blockade in urothelial cancer. The time point was: pretreatment peripheral blood. The CDR3 contains 13 residues. Germline CDR1 SGHTS, CDR2 YDEGEE. V lost 4 bases and J lost 4, with 11 bases in between. Profiled with immunoSEQ multiplex PCR; TCRdb holds only in-frame clones, not every one. The sample yields about 50,000 clones, approximately 79% seen once. The chain carries TRBV5-8 and TRBJ1-1; D not certain. This clonotype originated in a man between 65 and 79 years old with urothelial cancer. Sequencing was performed on PBMCs, taken around atezolizumab (anti-PD-L1) treatment. CDR3 nucleotide sequence: TGTGCCAGCAGCGGCCGTGCGGGCACTGAAGCTTTCTTT. This encodes CASSGRAGTEAFF. The complete variable domain, with remaining parts taken from reference TRBV5-8 and TRBJ1-1, reads EAGVTQSPTHLIKTRGQQATLRCSPISGHTSVYWYQQALGLGLQFLLWYDEGEERNRGNFPPRFSGRQFPNYSSELNVNALELEDSALYLCASSGRAGTEAFFGQGTRLTVV.